The rows below give T cell receptor beta chains drawn from one sample of a study of beta chain features in type 1 diabetes. Only in-frame clones appear in the TCRdb table, and some are missing; sequencing was by immunoSEQ multiplex PCR. The sample holds around 400,000 clones; around 16% are singletons and the top ten take about 0.02%. Sequencing was done on a sample of naive CD4+ T cells from blood. Receptors were obtained from a woman in her late teens or twenties in good health. The CDR3 runs from the conserved cysteine through the conserved F or W. D genes are given only for firm matches. Size is omitted from some rows. Given values are once, few, many or a class for expanded clones.

v_call	d_call	cdr3_length	j_call	clone_size	cdr3_aa	cdr3_nt
TRBV25-1	TRBD2	17	TRBJ2-1	few	CASSPVSGRSSYNEQFF	TGTGCCAGCAGTCCAGTTAGCGGGAGGAGCTCCTACAATGAGCAGTTCTTC
TRBV11-1	TRBD1	14	TRBJ1-1	NA	CASTLTGGGTEAFF	TGTGCCAGCACCCTGACAGGGGGTGGTACTGAAGCTTTCTTT
TRBV28	NA	11	TRBJ1-4	NA	CASTPGEKLFF	TGTGCCAGCACGCCGGGTGAAAAACTGTTTTTT
TRBV30	NA	14	TRBJ1-1	few	CAWSVLSGVAEAFF	TGTGCCTGGAGTGTACTCTCGGGGGTGGCTGAAGCTTTCTTT
TRBV18	NA	13	TRBJ2-7	NA	CASSSSPLYEQYF	TGTGCCAGCTCGAGCTCCCCCTTATACGAGCAGTACTTC
TRBV6-1	TRBD2	15	TRBJ2-7	few	CASRRSTSADYEQYF	TGTGCCAGCAGAAGATCGACTAGCGCCGACTACGAGCAGTACTTC
TRBV20-1	NA	10	TRBJ2-5	few	CSALRGTQYF	TGCAGTGCTCTGCGAGGGACCCAGTACTTC
TRBV28	NA	12	TRBJ2-1	few	CASNSGSAEQFF	TGTGCCAGCAACTCGGGGTCCGCTGAGCAGTTCTTC
TRBV28	NA	12	TRBJ1-2	few	CASRREFYGYTF	TGTGCCAGCAGACGGGAGTTCTATGGCTACACCTTC
TRBV19	TRBD2	16	TRBJ2-6	NA	CASTSGSAPGANVLTF	TGTGCCAGTACTAGCGGGAGTGCTCCTGGGGCCAACGTCCTGACTTTC
TRBV18	TRBD1	15	TRBJ1-2	NA	CASSLQTGETYGYTF	TGTGCCAGCTCCCTACAAACAGGGGAAACCTACGGCTACACCTTC
TRBV18	NA	13	TRBJ1-1	NA	CASSRGEDTEAFF	TGTGCCAGCTCACGGGGGGAGGACACTGAAGCTTTCTTT
TRBV5-1	NA	12	TRBJ1-2	few	CASSYGGVGYTF	TGCGCCAGCAGCTACGGGGGAGTCGGCTACACCTTC
TRBV28	NA	17	TRBJ2-7	few	CASSFRVGSRGAYEQYF	TGTGCCAGCAGTTTTAGGGTTGGAAGCAGGGGGGCCTACGAGCAGTACTTC
TRBV2	NA	14	TRBJ1-5	NA	CASSRDTPNQPQHF	TGTGCCAGCAGTCGGGACACCCCGAATCAGCCCCAGCATTTT